The 31 T cell receptor beta chains presented below share a single source sample, sequenced in a study of cytomegalovirus exposure and HLA in healthy donors. Using immunoSEQ multiplex PCR, the repertoire was profiled, and TCRdb retains in-frame clones only, with some absent. Seen here are 57,000 or so clones, roughly 94% observed once, and the top ten hold over 2%. The sequencing sample was made of PBMCs. These TCRs come from a young man in good health and CMV-seronegative.

The chain has TRBV9 and TRBJ2-3, with a tentative D call TRBD2 (6 bases). Germline V lookup: CDR1 SGDLS, CDR2 YYNGEE. Trimming left V 3 bases short and J 1 base short, with 12 bases between. The CDR3 has 15 amino acids. CDR3 nucleotide sequence: TGTGCCAGCAGCGCCACGGGACTCCGCACAGATACGCAGTATTTT. This encodes CASSATGLRTDTQYF.

This chain links TRBV27 with TRBJ1-1; 7 nucleotides line up with TRBD1. In germline, CDR1 is MNHEY, CDR2 SMNVEV (reference sequence). Trimming cost V 5 bases and J 1 base; bases outside gene matches: 4. This CDR3 is built from 14 residues. CDR3: CASSPGTANTEAFF. The CDR3 DNA is TGTGCCAGCAGTCCAGGGACAGCGAACACTGAAGCTTTCTTT.

The chain couples TRBV28 to TRBJ1-1; no clear D. Trimming removed 10 bases at V and 3 bases at J, with 12 bases between. CDR1 MDHEN and CDR2 SYDVKM come from the germline V gene. The CDR3 runs 12 residues. CDR3 sequence reads: CATLVGDTEAFF. CDR3 nucleotide sequence: TGTGCCACCCTCGTCGGGGACACTGAAGCTTTCTTT.

The chain has TRBV6-5 and TRBJ1-4; D gene uncertain. CDR3 length: 15 amino acids. Germline CDR1 and CDR2: MNHEY and SVGAGI. With 5 bases removed from V and 0 bases from J, the gap between germline ends came to 10 bases. Here the CDR3 reads CASSQQAATNEKLFF. As DNA, the CDR3 is TGTGCCAGCAGTCAGCAGGCAGCAACTAATGAAAAACTGTTTTTT.

This clone came up a few times. The rearrangement joins TRBV9 to TRBJ2-3; 7 nucleotides line up with TRBD2. CDR1 is SGDLS, CDR2 YYNGEE, per germline. CDR3 size: 13 residues. With V trimmed by 2 bases and J by 7 bases, 4 bases remained unmatched. In nucleotides, the CDR3 is TGTGCCAGCAGCGTTACTAGCGCGAATACGCAGTATTTT. This sequence encodes CASSVTSANTQYF. Full variable domain (remainder filled in from reference TRBV9 and TRBJ2-3): DSGVTQTPKHLITATGQRVTLRCSPRSGDLSVYWYQQSLDQGLQFLIQYYNGEERAKGNILERFSAQQFPDLHSELNLSSLELGDSALYFCASSVTSANTQYFGPGTRLTVL.

The chain couples TRBV2 to TRBJ2-1, with TRBD2 matching 8 bases. Germline V gene sequence: CDR1 SNHLY, CDR2 FYNNEI. The CDR3 covers 15 residues. V lost 5 bases and J lost 3; bases outside the gene matches: 6. CDR3 sequence (DNA): TGTGCCAGCAGTTCGGGGGGGCCCATCTACAATGAGCAGTTCTTC. This translates into CASSSGGPIYNEQFF.

The rearrangement joins TRBV18 to TRBJ2-1; TRBD2 matches 7 bases. This CDR3 is 17 amino acids long. With V trimmed by 3 bases and J by 0 bases, 8 bases remained unmatched. In germline, CDR1 is KGHSH, CDR2 LQKENI. The CDR3 DNA follows: TGTGCCAGCTCACCGAATAATAGCGGGTTCTCCTACAATGAGCAGTTCTTC. Its protein is CASSPNNSGFSYNEQFF.

The chain couples TRBV21-1 to TRBJ2-3; the DNA was not used to check the table's D call, TRBD1. TRBV21-1 is labeled a pseudogene. The CDR3 is made up of 21 amino acids. The CDR3 reads CASSIPQGGRGRTATTDTQYF. In DNA, the CDR3 is TGTGCCAGCAGCATTCCCCAGGGGGGCAGGGGGCGAACGGCGACTACAGATACGCAGTATTTT.

The J gene is TRBJ2-2, the V gene TRBV30; 14 bases line up with TRBD2. Germline V CDR1 and CDR2: GTSNPN, SVGIG (reference sequence). Trimming removed 3 bases from V and 4 bases from J; junction bases left unmatched: 4. CDR3 length equals 16 residues. The CDR3 loop is CAWSGTSGSSTGELFF. The DNA for the CDR3 is TGTGCCTGGAGCGGGACTAGCGGGAGTAGCACCGGGGAGCTGTTTTTT. Complete variable domain (other parts from reference TRBV30 and TRBJ2-2): SQTIHQWPATLVQPVGSPLSLECTVEGTSNPNLYWYRQAAGRGLQLLFYSVGIGQISSEVPQNLSASRPQDRQFILSSKKLLLSDSGFYLCAWSGTSGSSTGELFFGEGSRLTVL.

This sequence joins TRBV28 and TRBJ2-7; the D gene is possibly TRBD2 (5 bases). In germline, CDR1 is MDHEN, CDR2 SYDVKM. CDR3 size: 13 residues. The V end was cut by 4 bases, the J end by 4 bases, with 11 bases between. CDR3 sequence reads: CASSSGLEYEQYF. DNA of the CDR3: TGTGCCAGCAGTTCGGGGTTAGAGTACGAGCAGTACTTC.

This chain joins TRBV5-4 and TRBJ2-7; perhaps TRBD2 as D (5 bases). Germline V gives CDR1 SGHNT, CDR2 YYREEE (reference sequence). This CDR3 is 14 amino acids long. V lost 4 bases and J 0 bases, leaving 11 bases between the germline ends. CDR3 sequence: CASSPQSGSYEQYF. CDR3 sequence (DNA): TGTGCCAGCAGCCCCCAGAGCGGCTCCTACGAGCAGTACTTC.

The chain uses TRBV19 and TRBJ2-7; D ambiguous. The CDR3 sequence is 17 residues long. V lost 3 bases and J lost 4, with 22 bases in between. Germline assignment: CDR1 LNHDA and CDR2 SQIVND (reference sequence). In nucleotides, the CDR3 is TGTGCCAGTAGTATCAGACCAAGAGCACCCAAGAGGTACGAGCAGTACTTC. Translated: CASSIRPRAPKRYEQYF.

The chain uses TRBV9 and TRBJ2-7, with a possible D match to TRBD2 (5 bases). The germline V gene encodes CDR1 SGDLS and CDR2 YYNGEE. V shed 0 bases and J shed 3 bases, with 10 bases lying between them. The CDR3 runs 14 residues. CDR3 sequence (DNA): TGTGCCAGCAGCGTAGGGGAGTCGGGCTACGAGCAGTACTTC. Encoded protein: CASSVGESGYEQYF.

The gene calls are TRBV11-2 and TRBJ1-6, with 8 bases lining up with TRBD1. CDR3 length equals 15 residues. The J segment lost 10 bases and the V segment lost 3 bases, leaving 8 bases of the junction unmatched. CDR1 SGHAT and CDR2 FQNNGV come from the germline V gene. Here the CDR3 reads CASSLGGQGGSPLHF. Written as DNA, the CDR3 is TGTGCCAGCAGCTTGGGCGGACAGGGAGGGTCACCCCTCCACTTT.

The chain joins TRBV2 to TRBJ1-3; 7 bases are shared with TRBD1. The trim removed 6 bases at V and 8 bases at J, leaving 7 bases unmatched. The CDR3 contains 13 residues. Germline V lookup: CDR1 SNHLY, CDR2 FYNNEI. The CDR3 nucleotides are TGTGCCAGCAGCGACAGGGCCCAGGACACCATATATTTT. Translation: CASSDRAQDTIYF.

V is TRBV7-2 and J is TRBJ2-5; D unclear. Looked up from germline, CDR1 is SGHTA and CDR2 is FQGNSA. V dropped 5 bases and J dropped 3 bases, with 16 bases sitting between them. The CDR3 sequence is 15 residues long. The CDR3 nucleotides are TGTGCCAGCAGCCCCCGAAGTGCTAGTAAAGAGACCCAGTACTTC. Its translation: CASSPRSASKETQYF.

The chain couples TRBV29-1 to TRBJ2-7; 8 nucleotides match TRBD1. Germline V lookup: CDR1 SQVTM, CDR2 ANQGSEA. This CDR3 region has 19 residues. Trimming cost V 6 bases and J 3 bases; bases outside gene matches: 25. CDR3 nucleotide sequence: TGCAGCGTGACTTCTACGGAGTTGGTAGGAACAGGGGGTAACTACGAGCAGTACTTC. Its translation is CSVTSTELVGTGGNYEQYF.

The chain joins TRBV5-6 to TRBJ1-1; 10 bases are shared with TRBD1. CDR1 is SGHDT, CDR2 YYEEEE, per germline. Germline trimming cut 2 bases from V and 6 bases from J; bases unmatched to any gene: 19. The CDR3 sequence is 19 residues long. The CDR3 bases are TGTGCCAGCAGCTTTTCAGGCCGGGACAGGGGTACTGCGGGCCCTGAAGCTTTCTTT. Its translation: CASSFSGRDRGTAGPEAFF.

This clone was detected only once. The chain combines TRBV5-4 with TRBJ1-2, with no clear D. V was clipped by 4 bases and J by 8 bases, with 21 bases between them. CDR1 and CDR2 (germline): SGHNT, YYREEE (reference sequence). This CDR3 is 15 amino acids long. In DNA, the CDR3 is TGTGCCAGCAGCCAGGACTACGGGAAGTCGGGAGGCTACACCTTC. This translates into CASSQDYGKSGGYTF. Combining the CDR3 with reference TRBV5-4 and TRBJ1-2 gives the whole variable domain ETGVTQSPTHLIKTRGQQVTLRCSSQSGHNTVSWYQQALGQGPQFIFQYYREEENGRGNFPPRFSGLQFPNYSSELNVNALELDDSALYLCASSQDYGKSGGYTFGSGTRLTVV.

This sequence joins TRBV7-8 and TRBJ2-1, with D possibly being TRBD1 (6 bases). The germline gives CDR1 SGHVS, CDR2 FQNEAQ. There are 14 residues in the CDR3. V shed 3 bases and J shed 8 bases, with 14 bases lying between them. This CDR3 reads CASSFRDTVDEQFF. CDR3 DNA sequence: TGTGCCAGCAGCTTCCGGGACACCGTGGATGAGCAGTTCTTC.

The chain recombines TRBV19 with TRBJ1-1, with 12 bases fitting TRBD1. The CDR3 is 17 amino acids. Unmatched junction bases numbered 4, after V lost 1 base and J lost 1 base. Per the germline V gene, CDR1 is LNHDA and CDR2 is SQIVND (reference sequence). CDR3: CASSIVGTGGGNTEAFF. The CDR3 DNA sequence: TGTGCCAGTAGTATAGTGGGGACAGGGGGCGGGAACACTGAAGCTTTCTTT.

The rearrangement links TRBV28 to TRBJ2-1; 14 bases are shared with TRBD2. CDR3 length: 15 amino acids. Per the germline V gene, CDR1 is MDHEN and CDR2 is SYDVKM. V lost 6 bases and J lost 6; bases outside the gene matches: 4. The CDR3 region is CASSSGLAGANEQFF. DNA for the CDR3: TGTGCCAGCAGCTCGGGACTAGCGGGAGCCAATGAGCAGTTCTTC.

The chain uses TRBV25-1 and TRBJ2-2, with D perhaps TRBD2 (6 bases). The CDR3 consists of 16 residues. Germline CDR1 reads MGHDK; CDR2 reads SYGVNS. V lost 1 base, J lost 8 bases, and 17 bases lay in between. DNA for the CDR3: TGTGCCAGCAGTGAATCGGTGACTAGGATTCTTGGGGAGCTGTTTTTT. This gives the protein CASSESVTRILGELFF.

V and J are TRBV7-2 and TRBJ1-2, with D possibly TRBD1 on 5 matching bases. V was shortened by 5 bases and J by 9 bases, with 13 bases between the two germline ends. The CDR3 spans 12 residues. Per germline, CDR1 SGHTA and CDR2 FQGNSA. For the CDR3, the DNA is TGTGCCAGCAGCATGGTGGGGGGGAGCTACACCTTC. This codes for CASSMVGGSYTF. The full variable domain, in which reference TRBV7-2 and TRBJ1-2 provide the parts outside the CDR3, is GAGVSQSPSNKVTEKGKDVELRCDPISGHTALYWYRQSLGQGLEFLIYFQGNSAPDKSGLPSDRFSAERTGGSVSTLTIQRTQQEDSAVYLCASSMVGGSYTFGSGTRLTVV.

The chain employs TRBV18 and TRBJ2-7; 7 positions match TRBD2. CDR1 is KGHSH and CDR2 is LQKENI in the germline V gene. The CDR3 runs 16 residues. J gave up 2 bases and V 1 base, and 8 bases lay outside the gene matches. CDR3 residues: CASSPRLADLTYEQYF. DNA of the CDR3: TGTGCCAGCTCACCACGGCTAGCGGACCTTACCTACGAGCAGTACTTC.

The CDR3 reads CASTPTTGGYGYTF. CDR3 DNA: TGTGCCAGCACGCCAACGACAGGGGGATATGGCTACACCTTC. The V and J genes are TRBV6-6 and TRBJ1-2, with 9 bases aligning to TRBD1. There are 14 residues in the CDR3. J lost 5 bases, V lost 7 bases, and 8 bases had no gene match. The germline V gene has CDR1 MNHNY and CDR2 SVGAGI (reference sequence).

The chain combines TRBV5-1 with TRBJ2-3; D is unclear. CDR1 and CDR2 (germline): SGHRS, YFSETQ. The length of the CDR3 is 14 residues. The V and J ends lost 6 bases and 0 bases respectively, with 11 bases between them. The CDR3 DNA reads as TGCGCCAGCACTAACTTGCCAAGCACAGATACGCAGTATTTT. As protein: CASTNLPSTDTQYF.

The genes are TRBV19 and TRBJ1-2; D possibly corresponds to TRBD1 (6 bases). Germline-derived CDR1 and CDR2 are LNHDA and SQIVND (reference sequence). Trimming removed 5 bases at V and 3 bases at J, with 13 bases between. The CDR3 has 14 residues. The CDR3 here is CASSFFGQYYGYTF. The CDR3 DNA reads as TGTGCCAGTAGTTTCTTCGGACAGTACTATGGCTACACCTTC.

The chain couples TRBV23-1 to TRBJ2-7; TRBD1 aligns across 8 bases. TRBV23-1 is marked as an open reading frame, function uncertain. There are 16 residues in the CDR3. Trimming at V came to 0 bases and at J to 3 bases, leaving 7 bases not matched to a gene. CDR3 DNA: TGCGCCAGCAGTCAATCGCGAGGACAGGGAAACTACGAGCAGTACTTC. Its protein is CASSQSRGQGNYEQYF.

This chain joins TRBV9 and TRBJ1-2; D is ambiguous. Germline V gene data show CDR1 as SGDLS and CDR2 as YYNGEE. Trimming pared 0 bases from V and 2 bases from J, leaving 11 bases between. This CDR3 contains 15 residues. The CDR3 DNA sequence: TGTGCCAGCAGCGTAGCTCCAGCGGGGAACTATGGCTACACCTTC. Translated, it gives CASSVAPAGNYGYTF.

This rearrangement joins TRBV5-1 to TRBJ2-3; 8 nucleotides align to TRBD1. The J segment lost 3 bases and the V segment lost 4 bases, leaving 4 bases of the junction unmatched. This CDR3 is 14 amino acids long. Looked up from germline, CDR1 is SGHRS and CDR2 is YFSETQ. This CDR3 reads CASSQGQGTDTQYF. As DNA, the CDR3 is TGCGCCAGCAGCCAAGGACAGGGAACAGATACGCAGTATTTT.